These 16 T cell receptor beta chains came from one sample sequenced in a study of T cells in Graves' hyperthyroidism and ophthalmopathy. The source material, RNA transcripts, was used to amplify TCR beta CDR3 regions. A set of HTBI primers served as the primers for a first-round RT-PCR of the TCR CDR3. TCRdb ran MiXCR on the multiplex PCR reads and lists one entry per CDR3 protein. The table shows some 300,000 distinct CDR3 sequences, with around a fifth occurring only once. Material: blood. The receptors derive from a man aged 50 or older with Graves' ophthalmopathy.

This clonotype was counted a few times. The rearrangement joins TRBV4-1 to TRBJ2-2; D is unresolved. Trimming pared 0 bases from V and 5 bases from J, leaving 10 bases between. CDR3 length equals 15 residues. From germline, CDR1 is MGHRA and CDR2 YSYEKL. CDR3 sequence (DNA): TGCGCCAGCAGCCAAGATGGCAGAATAACCGGGGAGCTGTTTTTT. Residues: CASSQDGRITGELFF.

This clonotype was recorded a few times. This chain connects TRBV20-1 to TRBJ2-3; 8 bases fit TRBD2. The CDR3 is 14 residues long. From germline, CDR1 is DFQATT and CDR2 SNEGSKA (reference sequence). V lost 5 bases to trimming and J lost 1 base; unmatched junction nucleotides: 5. The DNA for the CDR3 is TGCAGTGCTCCCCGTAGCGGGGGCACAGATACGCAGTATTTT. This translates into CSAPRSGGTDTQYF.

The V gene is TRBV20-1, the J gene TRBJ1-1, with D unclear. V was pared by 6 bases and J by 4 bases, with 15 bases between. Germline V gene lookup returns CDR1 DFQATT and CDR2 SNEGSKA (reference sequence). This CDR3 is built from 13 residues. The CDR3 protein is CSAKGWEGTEAFF. DNA of the CDR3: TGCAGTGCGAAAGGGTGGGAGGGCACTGAAGCTTTCTTT.

J is TRBJ2-5 and V is TRBV7-3; perhaps TRBD2 as D (5 bases). Germline CDR1 reads SGHTA; CDR2 reads FQGTGA. CDR3 length: 15 residues. The V and J ends lost 3 bases and 1 base respectively, with 12 bases between them. CDR3 coding DNA: TGTGCCAGCAGCTTTGTTGGAGGCGCCCAAGAGACCCAGTACTTC. Amino acids: CASSFVGGAQETQYF.

This clonotype was recorded many times. The chain employs TRBV11-2 and TRBJ2-4; no clear D gene. Germline loops: CDR1 SGHAT, CDR2 FQNNGV. Trimming removed 5 bases at V and 6 bases at J, with 8 bases between. There are 12 residues in the CDR3. The CDR3 spells CASSPAGNIQYF. CDR3 sequence (DNA): TGTGCCAGCAGCCCGGCAGGAAACATTCAGTACTTC.

Here the CDR3 reads CASSSPRDRNNEKLFF. For the CDR3, the DNA is TGTGCCAGCAGTTCCCCCCGGGACAGAAATAATGAAAAACTGTTTTTT. The V call is TRBV28, the J call TRBJ1-4; 7 bases are a match to TRBD1. CDR3 length: 16 amino acids. Trimming cost V 4 bases and J 4 bases; bases outside gene matches: 9. In germline, CDR1 is MDHEN, CDR2 SYDVKM.

This clonotype was observed at least ten times. This chain joins TRBV11-2 and TRBJ2-5, with 7 bases matching TRBD2. J was trimmed by 3 bases and V by 5 bases; bases with no gene match: 9. CDR1 and CDR2 from the germline V gene are SGHAT and FQNNGV. The CDR3 runs 15 residues. CDR3 loop: CASSPTGTKKETQYF. CDR3 coding DNA: TGTGCCAGCAGCCCAACCGGGACTAAGAAAGAGACCCAGTACTTC.

The chain carries TRBV13 and TRBJ2-7; 10 nucleotides line up with TRBD2. The germline gives CDR1 PRHDT, CDR2 FYEKMQ (reference sequence). V lost 7 bases to trimming and J lost 0 bases; unmatched junction nucleotides: 12. The CDR3 contains 17 residues. For the CDR3, the DNA is TGTGCCAGCACTGGGGGAGAGCGGGAGGGCCGCTCCTACGAGCAGTACTTC. Residues: CASTGGEREGRSYEQYF.

This clonotype was recorded at least ten times. The CDR3 sequence is CASSETASYGYTF. The DNA for the CDR3 is TGTGCCAGCAGTGAAACGGCCTCCTATGGCTACACCTTC. The chain is built from TRBV2 and TRBJ1-2, with D uncertain. Looked up from germline, CDR1 is SNHLY and CDR2 is FYNNEI. The CDR3 contains 13 residues. V gave up 2 bases and J gave up 4 bases, with 8 bases separating them.

This clonotype was detected ten times or more. The V and J genes are TRBV20-1 and TRBJ2-1, with 7 bases lining up with TRBD2. Germline loops: CDR1 DFQATT, CDR2 SNEGSKA (reference sequence). This CDR3 is 13 amino acids long. The trim removed 6 bases at V and 3 bases at J, leaving 5 bases unmatched. CDR3 sequence reads: CSARTSGYNEQFF. The CDR3 coding sequence is TGCAGTGCCAGGACTAGTGGCTACAATGAGCAGTTCTTC.

V gene TRBV5-1 combines with J gene TRBJ2-5, with D maybe TRBD2 (6 bases). The ends were cut back, 0 bases at V and 9 bases at J, with 15 bases in the middle. The V gene's germline CDR1 is SGHRS and CDR2 YFSETQ. The CDR3 runs 14 residues. Written as DNA, the CDR3 is TGCGCCAGCAGCTTGGATGGGACTGGAGTGGCCCAGTACTTC. It translates to CASSLDGTGVAQYF.

Turning to this clonotype: A much more abundant neighbour one base away suggests this may be a read error. The CDR3: CASSRGTGGYEQYF. CDR3 in DNA: TGTGCCAGCAGCCGAGGTACCGGGGGCTACGAGCAGTACTTC. The rearrangement uses TRBV3-1 and TRBJ2-7; D may be TRBD2 (6 bases). V lost 4 bases and J lost 3, with 13 bases in between. Germline CDR1 and CDR2: LGHDT and YNNKEL (reference sequence). The length of the CDR3 is 14 residues.

This clonotype was observed many times. The V call is TRBV7-2, the J call TRBJ2-1; the match to TRBD2 covers 13 bases. Germline trimming cut 0 bases from V and 6 bases from J; bases unmatched to any gene: 2. The CDR3 is 16 amino acids. Germline CDR1 is SGHTA and CDR2 is FQGNSA. The CDR3 DNA sequence: TGTGCCAGCAGCTTAGCGAGACTAGCGGGAGGCAATGAGCAGTTCTTC. Translation: CASSLARLAGGNEQFF.

This clonotype was counted ten times or more. The rearrangement uses TRBV5-1 and TRBJ2-3; weak D call: TRBD1 (6 bases). Trimming took off 3 bases at V and 2 bases at J, with 7 bases between the two ends. The CDR3 totals 13 residues. Per germline, CDR1 SGHRS and CDR2 YFSETQ. CDR3 residues: CASSSGVTDTQYF. In nucleotides, the CDR3 is TGCGCCAGCAGCTCAGGGGTCACAGATACGCAGTATTTT.

This clonotype appeared a few times. The rearrangement uses TRBV30 and TRBJ1-5, with 8 bases matching TRBD1. Germline V gene lookup returns CDR1 GTSNPN and CDR2 SVGIG (reference sequence). The V gene end was trimmed by 7 bases and the J gene end by 9 bases; junction bases not matched to a gene: 8. The CDR3 sequence is 12 residues long. The CDR3 sequence: CAYGTGVTPQHF. The CDR3 bases are TGTGCCTATGGGACAGGAGTTACGCCCCAGCATTTT.

This chain uses TRBV9 with TRBJ2-7, with TRBD2 as a possible D gene (7 bases). CDR3 length equals 15 residues. V lost 4 bases to trimming and J lost 1 base, with 15 bases between them. CDR1 and CDR2 from the germline V gene are SGDLS and YYNGEE. The CDR3 region has the DNA TGTGCCAGCAGCCCCGGGGGCGGGAGTTCCTACGAGCAGTACTTC. It codes for CASSPGGGSSYEQYF. Filled out from reference TRBV9 and TRBJ2-7, the complete variable domain reads DSGVTQTPKHLITATGQRVTLRCSPRSGDLSVYWYQQSLDQGLQFLIQYYNGEERAKGNILERFSAQQFPDLHSELNLSSLELGDSALYFCASSPGGGSSYEQYFGPGTRLTVT.